These T cell receptor beta chains were read from a single sample in a study of beta chain features in type 1 diabetes. TCRdb's table, derived via immunoSEQ multiplex PCR, lists solely in-frame clones and lacks some. The sample has almost 350,000 clones, around 8.5% seen once. The specimen was central memory CD4+ T cells from blood. These TCRs come from a young man with type 1 diabetes. CDR3s include the opening cysteine and the closing phenylalanine or tryptophan. The D gene is left open where the match is weak. Clone size appears in some rows only: once, few, many, or a class for an expanded clone.

d_gene,abundance,v_gene,j_gene,CDR3aa,CDR3nt
TRBD1,NA,TRBV7-2,TRBJ1-1,CASSLTRDSTEAFF,TGTGCCAGCAGCTTAACTAGGGACAGCACTGAAGCTTTCTTT
TRBD2,few,TRBV5-1,TRBJ2-7,CASSLATGLAGYEQYF,TGCGCCAGCAGCCTGGCTACGGGACTAGCAGGTTACGAGCAGTACTTC
NA,NA,TRBV2,TRBJ1-1,CATTGMNTEAFF,TGTGCCACTACAGGTATGAACACTGAAGCTTTCTTT
TRBD1,NA,TRBV5-1,TRBJ2-5,CASSLAGQVQETQYF,TGCGCCAGCAGCTTGGCTGGACAGGTTCAAGAGACCCAGTACTTC
TRBD2,few,TRBV11-2,TRBJ2-3,CASSLEPSGGSDTQYF,TGTGCCAGCAGCTTAGAGCCTAGCGGGGGATCGGATACGCAGTATTTT
NA,NA,TRBV6-5,TRBJ1-2,CASSYNAGGQGYGYTF,TGTGCCAGCAGTTACAATGCGGGCGGTCAGGGCTATGGCTACACCTTC
NA,few,TRBV19,TRBJ2-2,CASTSRVQIRTGELFF,TGTGCCAGTACCTCTAGGGTCCAAATCCGCACCGGGGAGCTGTTTTTT
NA,NA,TRBV4-3,TRBJ2-1,CASSQDLGDNEQFF,TGCGCCAGCAGCCAAGATCTGGGAGACAATGAGCAGTTCTTC
NA,few,TRBV2,TRBJ1-5,CASSEADSNQPQHF,TGTGCCAGCAGTGAGGCTGATAGCAATCAGCCCCAGCATTTT
NA,few,TRBV7-2,TRBJ2-3,CASSQWLSTDTQYF,TGTGCCAGCAGCCAGTGGCTGAGCACAGATACGCAGTATTTT
TRBD2,few,TRBV11-2,TRBJ2-7,CASSPWGLAYEQYF,TGTGCCAGCAGCCCCTGGGGACTAGCCTACGAGCAGTACTTC
NA,NA,TRBV28,TRBJ1-2,CATLDSLGVGYTF,TGTGCCACCTTAGACAGTCTCGGAGTGGGCTACACCTTC
NA,NA,TRBV6-6,TRBJ1-6,CASSAASSYNSPLHF,TGTGCCAGCAGTGCAGCTTCCTCCTATAATTCACCCCTCCACTTT
NA,few,TRBV28,TRBJ2-5,CASSWVRETQYF,TGTGCCAGCAGCTGGGTACGAGAGACCCAGTACTTC
TRBD1,NA,TRBV15,TRBJ1-1,CATSRATGGTEAFF,TGTGCCACCAGCAGAGCTACAGGGGGCACTGAAGCTTTCTTT
TRBD1,NA,TRBV6-6,TRBJ1-4,CAISSGTESEKLFF,TGTGCCATCAGTTCCGGGACAGAGAGCGAAAAACTGTTTTTT
TRBD2,few,TRBV28,TRBJ2-1,CASRSGGADNEQFF,TGTGCCAGCAGGAGCGGGGGGGCCGACAATGAGCAGTTCTTC
TRBD1,NA,TRBV5-1,TRBJ2-1,CASSTDREGEQFF,TGCGCCAGCAGCACTGACAGGGAAGGTGAGCAGTTCTTC
NA,NA,TRBV11-2,TRBJ2-4,CASSPRQGIQYF,TGTGCCAGCAGCCCCCGGCAGGGGATTCAGTACTTC
TRBD2,NA,TRBV9,TRBJ2-3,CASGRAAGRTDTQYF,TGTGCCAGCGGCAGGGCAGCGGGGCGCACAGATACGCAGTATTTT
TRBD1,NA,TRBV28,TRBJ1-2,CATGTGTGYTF,TGTGCCACCGGGACAGGTACCGGCTACACCTTC
NA,few,TRBV6-5,TRBJ2-1,CASSSLGPSYEQFF,TGTGCCAGCAGTTCCTTGGGGCCTAGCTATGAGCAGTTCTTC
NA,NA,TRBV18,TRBJ2-3,CASSPITDTQYF,TGTGCCAGCTCACCTATCACAGATACGCAGTATTTT
NA,NA,TRBV21-1,TRBJ2-3,CASSKTQSDRPKGSDTQYF,TGTGCCAGCAGCAAAACTCAATCAGACAGGCCAAAAGGGTCAGATACGCAGTATTTT
TRBD2,NA,TRBV5-1,TRBJ2-1,CASSFSGGWGHEQFF,TGCGCCAGCAGCTTTTCGGGAGGATGGGGCCATGAGCAGTTCTTC
NA,NA,TRBV29-1,TRBJ2-3,CSASRRADTQYF,TGCAGCGCGTCTAGGCGCGCAGATACGCAGTATTTT
TRBD2,many,TRBV12-5,TRBJ2-7,CASGRGASSGGHEQYF,TGTGCTAGTGGCCGCGGGGCCTCTAGCGGGGGCCACGAGCAGTACTTC
TRBD2,NA,TRBV28,TRBJ2-5,CASRRGGQETQYF,TGTGCCAGCAGACGGGGGGGCCAAGAGACCCAGTACTTC
TRBD1,NA,TRBV15,TRBJ2-3,CATSSPGGGSTDTQYF,TGTGCCACCAGCAGCCCAGGGGGCGGTAGCACAGATACGCAGTATTTT
NA,NA,TRBV5-5,TRBJ2-7,CASSLDSGFSFSYEQYF,TGTGCCAGCAGCTTGGACAGCGGGTTCTCTTTCTCCTACGAGCAGTACTTC
NA,few,TRBV6-5,TRBJ1-2,CATQKGRGGYTF,TGTGCCACTCAAAAGGGGAGGGGTGGCTACACCTTC
TRBD1,few,TRBV6-6,TRBJ2-3,CATRDRNTDTQYF,TGTGCGACCCGGGACAGAAACACAGATACGCAGTATTTT
TRBD1,NA,TRBV5-1,TRBJ2-3,CASTKIPGQTTDTQYF,TGCGCCAGCACAAAGATCCCGGGACAGACCACAGATACGCAGTATTTT
NA,NA,TRBV10-3,TRBJ1-6,CAISGKNSPLHF,TGTGCCATCTCGGGGAAGAATTCACCCCTCCACTTT
TRBD2,few,TRBV7-6,TRBJ2-3,CASGLAGGSTDTQYF,TGTGCCTCCGGACTAGCGGGGGGTAGCACAGATACGCAGTATTTT
NA,many,TRBV5-6,TRBJ1-2,CASSLEGRRIYGYTF,TGTGCCAGCAGCTTGGAGGGGAGGCGGATCTATGGCTACACCTTC
NA,NA,TRBV30,TRBJ1-1,CAWWQNTEAFF,TGTGCCTGGTGGCAGAACACTGAAGCTTTCTTT
TRBD2,many,TRBV4-3,TRBJ2-1,CASSQGLAGGYNEQFF,TGCGCCAGCAGCCAAGGCCTAGCGGGGGGTTACAATGAGCAGTTCTTC
TRBD1,few,TRBV9,TRBJ2-3,CASSVAGQGGADTQYF,TGTGCCAGCAGCGTAGCCGGACAGGGGGGGGCAGATACGCAGTATTTT
NA,NA,TRBV30,TRBJ1-4,CAWSVGGTANEKLFF,TGTGCCTGGAGTGTCGGGGGTACGGCTAATGAAAAACTGTTTTTT
NA,few,TRBV30,TRBJ1-1,CAWTNRGEAFF,TGTGCCTGGACAAACCGGGGCGAAGCTTTCTTT
TRBD2,NA,TRBV2,TRBJ2-2,CASSVTSGNTGELFF,TGTGCCAGCTCCGTGACTAGCGGGAACACCGGGGAGCTGTTTTTT
NA,NA,TRBV18,TRBJ1-2,CASSPLGTDTPGGYTF,TGTGCCAGCTCACCGCTAGGGACGGACACCCCTGGCGGCTACACCTTC
NA,NA,TRBV6-6,TRBJ1-4,CASSYSGDTSEKLFF,TGTGCCAGCAGTTACTCGGGGGACACGAGTGAAAAACTGTTTTTT
NA,few,TRBV5-5,TRBJ2-4,CASSTGGVENIQYF,TGTGCCAGCAGCACAGGCGGAGTTGAAAACATTCAGTACTTC
NA,NA,TRBV28,TRBJ2-7,CASSPATTEYEQYF,TGTGCCAGCAGTCCCGCTACGACAGAGTACGAGCAGTACTTC
NA,few,TRBV6-6,TRBJ2-2,CASNGMNTGELFF,TGTGCCAGCAATGGGATGAACACCGGGGAGCTGTTTTTT
NA,few,TRBV2,TRBJ1-3,CASKDGHSGNTIYF,TGTGCCAGCAAGGACGGACACTCTGGAAACACCATATATTTT
TRBD1,many,TRBV4-3,TRBJ1-6,CASSQYLQGTESPLHF,TGCGCCAGCAGCCAGTATCTACAGGGGACGGAATCACCCCTCCACTTT
TRBD2,NA,TRBV7-2,TRBJ2-7,CASSWTSGGEQYF,TGTGCCAGCAGCTGGACTAGCGGGGGGGAGCAGTACTTC
NA,NA,TRBV20-1,TRBJ2-5,CSASLQPQYF,TGCAGTGCTAGTCTCCAACCCCAGTACTTC
NA,NA,TRBV30,TRBJ1-2,CAWSVRAGGYTF,TGTGCCTGGTCAGTCAGGGCCGGCGGCTACACCTTC
NA,few,TRBV7-6,TRBJ1-1,CASSLDGPRSEAFF,TGTGCCAGCAGCTTAGATGGCCCCCGCTCCGAAGCTTTCTTT
NA,few,TRBV9,TRBJ2-3,CASSVSVLSWDTQYF,TGTGCCAGCAGCGTCTCGGTCCTGTCGTGGGATACGCAGTATTTT
TRBD1,few,TRBV13,TRBJ2-7,CASSSPGTGGYEQYF,TGTGCCAGCAGCTCACCCGGGACAGGGGGCTACGAGCAGTACTTC
TRBD1,NA,TRBV7-2,TRBJ2-7,CASRTPGQGYEQYF,TGTGCCAGCAGGACTCCGGGACAGGGCTACGAGCAGTACTTC
NA,NA,TRBV18,TRBJ2-5,CASSPTRGAPQETQYF,TGTGCCAGCTCACCAACCAGGGGGGCACCCCAAGAGACCCAGTACTTC
TRBD1,NA,TRBV7-9,TRBJ2-5,CASSLGADRTETQYF,TGTGCCAGCAGCTTAGGGGCGGACAGGACGGAGACCCAGTACTTC